Detailed here is one T cell receptor beta chain. This specimen belongs to a study of CXCR3-negative and CXCR3-positive naive CD8 T cells. Libraries were UMI-labeled 5' RACE TRB cDNA. One entry per CDR3 protein, without DNA, is what TCRdb gives after re-calling the 5' RACE reads. The sample's table shows 130,000 or so distinct CDR3 sequences. The CDR3 runs 17 residues. CDR1 is SQVTM and CDR2 is ANQGSEA in the germline V gene. Sequencing used naive CXCR3- CD8+ T cells from blood. The subset denotes: CD45RO-CCR7+CD27+CD95- naive CD8+ T cells lacking CXCR3 (TNR3-). The rearrangement uses TRBV29-1 and TRBJ1-4; TCRdb names TRBD1, which stays unverified in the absence of DNA. This sequence originates from a human donor in good health. Some clones in this sample may be carry-over from other donors' samples. The CDR3 is CSVAGTEVPPTNEKLFF.